A single sample gave rise to the 19 T cell receptor beta chains below, sequenced in a study of CD8 T cells in Susac syndrome. The authors reverse transcribed roughly 0.5 to 1 ug RNA with random hexamers. TCRdb re-called the immunoSEQ multiplex PCR reads with MiXCR, one entry per CDR3 protein. The sample lists around 170,000 distinct CDR3 sequences; roughly 94% were seen once. The sample comprised CD8+ T cells from PBMCs. These TCRs come from a human donor with Susac syndrome.

This rearrangement joins TRBV5-6 to TRBJ2-2, with unresolved D. The CDR3 covers 12 residues. Germline loops: CDR1 SGHDT, CDR2 YYEEEE. Deletions cut 8 bases from V and 1 base from J, with 6 bases between. CDR3 nucleotides: TGTGCCAGTCAGTGGAACACCGGGGAGCTGTTTTTT. It is translated as CASQWNTGELFF.

The CDR3 spells CAWSVRISTDTQYF. Written as DNA, the CDR3 is TGTGCCTGGAGTGTCCGTATTAGCACAGATACGCAGTATTTT. V is TRBV30 and J is TRBJ2-3, with unresolved D. V shed 0 bases and J shed 0 bases, with 7 bases lying between them. CDR3 length: 14 amino acids. Germline loops: CDR1 GTSNPN, CDR2 SVGIG (reference sequence).

CDR3 nucleotides: TGTGCCAGCAGCCTGACTGAGGGGGCGCTGGGCACTGAAGCTTTCTTT. Its protein product is CASSLTEGALGTEAFF. The J gene is TRBJ1-1, the V gene TRBV27; 7 bases line up with TRBD1. Losses at the gene ends were 6 bases for V and 4 bases for J; bases not matched to a gene: 14. The germline CDR1 and CDR2 sequences are MNHEY and SMNVEV (reference sequence). This CDR3 has 16 amino acids.

The chain employs TRBV14 and TRBJ2-7, with 7 positions matching TRBD2. From germline, CDR1 is SGHDN and CDR2 FVKESK. Trimming cost V 3 bases and J 5 bases; bases outside gene matches: 4. This CDR3 spans 13 amino acids. DNA of the CDR3: TGTGCCAGCAGCCACGGGGGGTACAACGAGCAGTACTTC. Its protein product is CASSHGGYNEQYF.

This sequence joins TRBV3-1 and TRBJ1-1; D perhaps matches TRBD1 (6 bases). CDR3 length: 13 amino acids. V was clipped by 0 bases and J by 5 bases, with 7 bases between them. Germline V gene data show CDR1 as LGHDT and CDR2 as YNNKEL (reference sequence). The CDR3 is CASSQDQGTEAFF. CDR3 nucleotide sequence: TGTGCCAGCAGCCAAGATCAGGGGACTGAAGCTTTCTTT.

The genes are TRBV6-5 and TRBJ1-2, with D possibly TRBD1 on 6 matching bases. Germline V CDR1 and CDR2: MNHEY, SVGAGI. This CDR3 region has 15 residues. The V end was cut by 0 bases, the J end by 5 bases, with 13 bases between. For the CDR3, the DNA is TGTGCCAGCAGTTACTCGAGAGGGGGGCTGTATGGCTACACCTTC. Protein product: CASSYSRGGLYGYTF.

The CDR3, as DNA: TGTGCCAGCACCCTGGGCAGGGGCCACGAGCAGTACTTC. This encodes CASTLGRGHEQYF. The chain combines TRBV28 with TRBJ2-7; tentatively, D is TRBD1 (6 bases). V lost 7 bases and J lost 5, with 15 bases in between. The CDR3 covers 13 residues. Germline-derived CDR1 and CDR2 are MDHEN and SYDVKM.

The genes are TRBV20-1 and TRBJ1-2; D remains ambiguous. V lost 2 bases, J lost 5 bases, and 12 bases lay in between. Per the germline V gene, CDR1 is DFQATT and CDR2 is SNEGSKA (reference sequence). The CDR3 sequence is 13 residues long. This CDR3 is CSARPGDTYGYTF. The CDR3 region has the DNA TGCAGTGCTAGACCGGGAGATACATATGGCTACACCTTC.

The CDR3 DNA follows: TGTGCCAGCAGCCAAGAACCGGGAAACGGTGGGACAGATACGCAGTATTTT. It yields the protein CASSQEPGNGGTDTQYF. The chain employs TRBV4-2 and TRBJ2-3, with D tentatively TRBD2 (5 bases). The CDR3 spans 17 residues. The ends were cut back, 0 bases at V and 3 bases at J, with 16 bases in the middle. The germline gives CDR1 LGHNA, CDR2 YNFKEQ.

The chain combines TRBV29-1 with TRBJ1-5; D is unresolved. CDR3 length: 11 amino acids. V lost 7 bases, J lost 11 bases, and 15 bases lay in between. The germline V gene encodes CDR1 SQVTM and CDR2 ANQGSEA. The CDR3 reads CSASTKASQHF. Written as DNA, the CDR3 is TGCAGCGCTTCCACGAAGGCGTCCCAGCATTTT.

The table lists this clonotype with a count of one. J is TRBJ1-2 and V is TRBV6-5; no reliable D call. The CDR3 extends over 14 amino acids. V lost 0 bases, J lost 3 bases, and 8 bases lay in between. CDR1 MNHEY and CDR2 SVGAGI come from the germline V gene. CDR3 sequence: CASSYSGIHYGYTF. The CDR3 nucleotides are TGTGCCAGCAGTTACTCAGGGATTCACTATGGCTACACCTTC.

This clonotype was detected only once. V usage is TRBV5-6 and J usage is TRBJ1-2; weak D call: TRBD1 (6 bases). The CDR3 spans 14 residues. V was trimmed by 4 bases and J by 2 bases, leaving 12 bases between them. CDR1 and CDR2 from the germline V gene are SGHDT and YYEEEE. As DNA, the CDR3 is TGTGCCAGCAGCACTCAGGGGAACAACTATGGCTACACCTTC. Translating it yields CASSTQGNNYGYTF.

In this sample, this clonotype turned up once. The rearrangement joins TRBV20-1 to TRBJ2-7; D unresolved. Germline values: CDR1 DFQATT, CDR2 SNEGSKA (reference sequence). V shed 3 bases and J shed 1 base, with 7 bases lying between them. The CDR3 consists of 12 residues. The DNA of the CDR3 is TGCAGTGCTAGGGGGATTTCCTACGAGCAGTACTTC. This encodes CSARGISYEQYF.

The V call is TRBV4-1, the J call TRBJ1-5; 10 bases are shared with TRBD1. The ends lost 4 bases at V and 0 bases at J; junction bases unmatched: 15. The CDR3 runs 20 residues. Germline CDR1 and CDR2: MGHRA and YSYEKL. The CDR3 spells CASSPALGQGVTDSNQPQHF. DNA for the CDR3: TGCGCCAGCAGCCCCGCGCTTGGACAGGGGGTGACGGATAGCAATCAGCCCCAGCATTTT.

The rearrangement links TRBV21-1 to TRBJ2-7. TRBV21-1 corresponds to a pseudogene. CDR3 size: 11 residues. CDR3 protein: CASSRHGEQYF. For the CDR3, the DNA is TGTGCCAGCAGCAGACACGGCGAGCAGTACTTC.

This clonotype showed up just once. The chain has TRBV27 and TRBJ1-2; D gene ambiguous. The V end lost 3 bases, the J end lost 2 bases, and 10 bases lay between the germline ends. The CDR3 loop spans 14 amino acids. The germline V gene has CDR1 MNHEY and CDR2 SMNVEV (reference sequence). The CDR3 region has the DNA TGTGCCAGCAGTTTCCTCGTGGCCAACTATGGCTACACCTTC. Protein sequence: CASSFLVANYGYTF.

V gene TRBV29-1 combines with J gene TRBJ2-5; D possibly uses TRBD1 or TRBD2 (5 bases each). The ends were cut back, 4 bases at V and 4 bases at J, with 7 bases in the middle. The V gene's germline CDR1 is SQVTM and CDR2 ANQGSEA. CDR3 length: 11 amino acids. CDR3 loop: CSVAGPETQYF. The CDR3 nucleotides are TGCAGCGTTGCGGGGCCAGAGACCCAGTACTTC.

The chain joins TRBV28 to TRBJ1-1; D is possibly TRBD1 (6 bases). Germline CDR1 reads MDHEN; CDR2 reads SYDVKM. This CDR3 spans 16 amino acids. Trimming stripped 6 bases from V and 0 bases from J, with 17 bases between. CDR3 bases: TGTGCCAGCAGAATAACAGGGTCTTCGTTGAACACTGAAGCTTTCTTT. Amino acids: CASRITGSSLNTEAFF. Looking up the rest from reference TRBV28 and TRBJ1-1 gives the full variable domain: DVKVTQSSRYLVKRTGEKVFLECVQDMDHENMFWYRQDPGLGLRLIYFSYDVKMKEKGDIPEGYSVSREKKERFSLILESASTNQTSMYLCASRITGSSLNTEAFFGQGTRLTVV.

The gene calls are TRBV5-1 and TRBJ2-1, with D maybe TRBD1 (6 bases). The CDR3 length is 15 residues. Germline CDR1 reads SGHRS; CDR2 reads YFSETQ. V lost 0 bases, J lost 7 bases, and 14 bases lay in between. The CDR3 sequence: CASSLVGQRENEQFF. Written as DNA, the CDR3 is TGCGCCAGCAGCTTGGTGGGACAAAGGGAGAATGAGCAGTTCTTC.